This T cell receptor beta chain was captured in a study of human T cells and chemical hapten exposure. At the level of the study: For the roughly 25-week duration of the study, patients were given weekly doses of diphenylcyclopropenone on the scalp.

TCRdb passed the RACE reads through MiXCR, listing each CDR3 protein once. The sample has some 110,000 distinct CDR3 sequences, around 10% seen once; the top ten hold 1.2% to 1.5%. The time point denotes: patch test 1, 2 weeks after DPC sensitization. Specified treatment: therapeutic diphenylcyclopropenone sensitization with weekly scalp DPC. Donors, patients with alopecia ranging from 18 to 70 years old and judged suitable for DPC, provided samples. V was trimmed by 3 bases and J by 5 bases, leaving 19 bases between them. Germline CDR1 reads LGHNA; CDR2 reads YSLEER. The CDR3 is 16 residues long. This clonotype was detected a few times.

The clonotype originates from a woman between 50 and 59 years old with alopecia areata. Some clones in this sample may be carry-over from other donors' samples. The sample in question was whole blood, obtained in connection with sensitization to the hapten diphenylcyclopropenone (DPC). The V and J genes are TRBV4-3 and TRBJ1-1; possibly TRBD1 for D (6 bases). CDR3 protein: CASSHAPGDRETEAFF. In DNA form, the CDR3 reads TGCGCCAGCAGCCATGCCCCAGGGGATAGGGAGACTGAAGCTTTCTTT.